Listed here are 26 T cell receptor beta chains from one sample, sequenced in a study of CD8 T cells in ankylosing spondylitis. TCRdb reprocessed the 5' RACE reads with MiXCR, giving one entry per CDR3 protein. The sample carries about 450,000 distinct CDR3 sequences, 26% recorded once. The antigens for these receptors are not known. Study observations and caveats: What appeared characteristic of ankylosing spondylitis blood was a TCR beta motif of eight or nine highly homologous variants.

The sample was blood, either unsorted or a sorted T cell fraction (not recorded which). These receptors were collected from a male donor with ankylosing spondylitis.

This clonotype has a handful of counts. The CDR3 DNA follows: TGTGCCAGTAGTATAGGGGCCATAGGGAATCAGCCCCAGCATTTT. Translation: CASSIGAIGNQPQHF. This chain connects TRBV19 to TRBJ1-5; D unclear. The V end was cut by 1 base, the J end by 4 bases, with 11 bases between. CDR1 and CDR2 (germline): LNHDA, SQIVND (reference sequence). The CDR3 sequence is 15 residues long.

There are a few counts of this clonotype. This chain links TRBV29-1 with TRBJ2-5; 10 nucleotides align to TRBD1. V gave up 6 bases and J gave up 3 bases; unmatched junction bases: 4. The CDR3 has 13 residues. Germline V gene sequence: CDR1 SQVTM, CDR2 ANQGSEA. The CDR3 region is CSVGQGFEETQYF. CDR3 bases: TGCAGCGTGGGACAGGGGTTTGAAGAGACCCAGTACTTC.

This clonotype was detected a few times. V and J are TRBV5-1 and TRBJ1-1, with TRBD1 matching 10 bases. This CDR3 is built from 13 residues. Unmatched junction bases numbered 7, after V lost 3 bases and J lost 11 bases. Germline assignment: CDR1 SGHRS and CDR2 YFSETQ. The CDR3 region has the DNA TGCGCCAGCAGCTCTAGACAGGGGGCGAGGGCTTTCTTT. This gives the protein CASSSRQGARAFF.

The CDR3 here is CASSRWDRVTGELFF. The CDR3 region has the DNA TGTGCCAGCAGTCGATGGGACAGGGTAACCGGGGAGCTGTTTTTT. The chain has TRBV12-3 or TRBV12-4 and TRBJ2-2; 9 positions match TRBD1. The CDR3 runs 15 residues. Trimming at V came to 5 bases and at J to 5 bases, leaving 6 bases not matched to a gene.

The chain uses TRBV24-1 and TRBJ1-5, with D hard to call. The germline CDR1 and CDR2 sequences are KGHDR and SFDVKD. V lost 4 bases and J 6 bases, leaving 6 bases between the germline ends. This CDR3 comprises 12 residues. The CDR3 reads CATSEGRQPQHF. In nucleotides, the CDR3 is TGTGCCACCAGTGAAGGACGTCAGCCCCAGCATTTT.

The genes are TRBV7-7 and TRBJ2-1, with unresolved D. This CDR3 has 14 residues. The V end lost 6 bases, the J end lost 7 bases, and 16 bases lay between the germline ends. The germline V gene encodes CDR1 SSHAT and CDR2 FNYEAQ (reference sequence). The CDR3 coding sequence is TGTGCCAGCAGTCGCCTGGGCCTAGAGAATGAGCAGTTCTTC. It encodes CASSRLGLENEQFF.

The CDR3 coding sequence is TGTGCCAGCAGCCAAAAGGGCATTCAGTACTTC. Translated: CASSQKGIQYF. The chain has TRBV11-3 and TRBJ2-4, with no clear D. CDR3 length equals 11 residues. CDR1 SGHNT and CDR2 YENEEA come from the germline V gene. The ends were cut back, 5 bases at V and 9 bases at J, with 8 bases in the middle.

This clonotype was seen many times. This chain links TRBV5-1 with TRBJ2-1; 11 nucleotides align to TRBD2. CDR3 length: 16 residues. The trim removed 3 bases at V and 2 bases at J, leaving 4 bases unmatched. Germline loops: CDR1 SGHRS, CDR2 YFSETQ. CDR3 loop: CASSYGTSGAYNEQFF. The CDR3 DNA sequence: TGCGCCAGCAGCTACGGGACTAGCGGAGCCTACAATGAGCAGTTCTTC.

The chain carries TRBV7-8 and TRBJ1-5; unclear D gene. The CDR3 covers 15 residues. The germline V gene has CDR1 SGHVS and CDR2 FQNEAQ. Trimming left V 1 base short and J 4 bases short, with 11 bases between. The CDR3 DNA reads TGTGCCAGCAGCTTAGGTTGGCGGGGTAATCAGCCCCAGCATTTT. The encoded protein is CASSLGWRGNQPQHF.

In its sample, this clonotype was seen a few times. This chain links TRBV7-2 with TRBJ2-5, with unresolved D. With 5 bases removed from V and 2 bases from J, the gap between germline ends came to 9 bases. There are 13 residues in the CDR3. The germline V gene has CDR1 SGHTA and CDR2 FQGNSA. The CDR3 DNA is TGTGCCAGCAGCCCTTTCCCGCAAGAGACCCAGTACTTC. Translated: CASSPFPQETQYF.

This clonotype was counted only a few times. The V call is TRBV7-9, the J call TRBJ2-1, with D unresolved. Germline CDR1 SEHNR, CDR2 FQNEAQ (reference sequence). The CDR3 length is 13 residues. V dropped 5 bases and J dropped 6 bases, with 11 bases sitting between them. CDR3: CASSRRLVNEQFF. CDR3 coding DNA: TGTGCCAGCAGCCGACGACTGGTCAATGAGCAGTTCTTC.

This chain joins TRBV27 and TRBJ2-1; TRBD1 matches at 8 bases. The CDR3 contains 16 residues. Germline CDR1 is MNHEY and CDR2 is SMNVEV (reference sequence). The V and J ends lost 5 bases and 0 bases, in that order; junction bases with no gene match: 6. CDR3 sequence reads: CASSPRDRSSYNEQFF. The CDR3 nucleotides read TGTGCCAGCAGTCCCCGGGACAGGAGCTCCTACAATGAGCAGTTCTTC.

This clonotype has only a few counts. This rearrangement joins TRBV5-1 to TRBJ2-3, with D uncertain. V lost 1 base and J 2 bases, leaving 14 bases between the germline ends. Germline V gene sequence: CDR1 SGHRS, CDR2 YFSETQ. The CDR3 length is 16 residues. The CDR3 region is CASSLRSGVSTDTQYF. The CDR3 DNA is TGCGCCAGCAGCTTGAGGTCGGGCGTATCCACAGATACGCAGTATTTT.

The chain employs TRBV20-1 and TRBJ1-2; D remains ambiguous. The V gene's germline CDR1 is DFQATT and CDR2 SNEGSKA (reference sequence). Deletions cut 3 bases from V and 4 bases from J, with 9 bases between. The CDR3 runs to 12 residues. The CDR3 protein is CSARDGVYGYTF. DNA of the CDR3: TGCAGTGCTAGGGACGGCGTCTATGGCTACACCTTC.

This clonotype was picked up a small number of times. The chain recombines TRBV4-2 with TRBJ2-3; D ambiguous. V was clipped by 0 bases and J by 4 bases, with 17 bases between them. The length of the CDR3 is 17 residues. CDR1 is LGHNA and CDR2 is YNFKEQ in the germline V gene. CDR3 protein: CASSQDVVADPPDTQYF. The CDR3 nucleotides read TGTGCCAGCAGCCAAGATGTGGTGGCCGACCCCCCAGATACGCAGTATTTT.

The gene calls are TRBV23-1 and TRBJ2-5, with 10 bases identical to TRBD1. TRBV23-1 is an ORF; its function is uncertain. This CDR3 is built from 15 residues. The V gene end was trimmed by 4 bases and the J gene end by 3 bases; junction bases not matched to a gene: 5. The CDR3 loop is CASSPQGTGEETQYF. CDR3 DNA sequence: TGCGCCAGCAGTCCCCAGGGGACAGGGGAAGAGACCCAGTACTTC.

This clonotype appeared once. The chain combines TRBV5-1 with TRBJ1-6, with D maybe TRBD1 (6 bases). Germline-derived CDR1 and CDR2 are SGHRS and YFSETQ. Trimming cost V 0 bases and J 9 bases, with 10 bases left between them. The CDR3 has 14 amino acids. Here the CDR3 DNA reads TGCGCCAGCAGCTTGGTGTCAGGGGCTTCACCCCTCCACTTT. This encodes CASSLVSGASPLHF.

Here the CDR3 DNA reads TGTGCCAGCATGGGCCAAATGAACACTGAAGCTTTCTTT. Its translation: CASMGQMNTEAFF. The chain recombines TRBV12-3 or TRBV12-4 with TRBJ1-1; D is ambiguous. The length of the CDR3 is 13 residues. V shed 7 bases and J shed 0 bases, with 9 bases lying between them.

This CDR3 reads CASSTPIPGDQNYGYTF. CDR3 nucleotide sequence: TGTGCCAGCAGTACTCCGATACCCGGGGACCAAAACTATGGCTACACCTTC. The genes are TRBV14 and TRBJ1-2, with D possibly being TRBD1 (5 bases). The germline CDR1 and CDR2 sequences are SGHDN and FVKESK. The CDR3 is 17 amino acids. V lost 6 bases and J 2 bases, leaving 22 bases between the germline ends.

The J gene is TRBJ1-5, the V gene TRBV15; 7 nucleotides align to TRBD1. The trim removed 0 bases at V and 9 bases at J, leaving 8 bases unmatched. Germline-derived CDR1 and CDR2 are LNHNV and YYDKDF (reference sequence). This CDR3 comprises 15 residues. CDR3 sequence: CATSRDPTGSPPQHF. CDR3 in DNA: TGTGCCACCAGCAGAGATCCGACAGGGTCCCCGCCCCAGCATTTT.

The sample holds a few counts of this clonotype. The CDR3 sequence is CASSLGAGASNEQFF. Written as DNA, the CDR3 is TGCGCCAGCAGCTTGGGAGCGGGAGCAAGCAATGAGCAGTTCTTC. The chain carries TRBV5-1 and TRBJ2-1, with 8 nucleotides matching TRBD2. CDR3 length equals 15 residues. Germline V gene data show CDR1 as SGHRS and CDR2 as YFSETQ. V shed 0 bases, J shed 6 bases, and the junction held 5 bases outside the gene matches.

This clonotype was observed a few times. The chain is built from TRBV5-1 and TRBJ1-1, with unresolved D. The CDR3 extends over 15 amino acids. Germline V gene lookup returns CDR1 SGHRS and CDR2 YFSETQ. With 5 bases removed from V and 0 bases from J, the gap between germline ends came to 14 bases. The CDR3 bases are TGCGCCAGCAGTTTGCGGGCTCCTTTGAACACTGAAGCTTTCTTT. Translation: CASSLRAPLNTEAFF.

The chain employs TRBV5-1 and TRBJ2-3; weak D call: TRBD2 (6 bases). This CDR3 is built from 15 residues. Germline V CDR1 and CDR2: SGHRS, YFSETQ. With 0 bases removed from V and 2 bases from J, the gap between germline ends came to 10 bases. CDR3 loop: CASSLVKRVTDTQYF. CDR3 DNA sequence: TGCGCCAGCAGCTTGGTTAAGCGGGTCACAGATACGCAGTATTTT.

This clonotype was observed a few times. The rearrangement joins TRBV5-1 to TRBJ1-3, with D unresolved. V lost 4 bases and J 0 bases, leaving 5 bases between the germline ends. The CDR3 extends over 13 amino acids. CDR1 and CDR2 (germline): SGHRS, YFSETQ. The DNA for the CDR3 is TGCGCCAGCAGCGTAGCCTCTGGAAACACCATATATTTT. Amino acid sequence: CASSVASGNTIYF.

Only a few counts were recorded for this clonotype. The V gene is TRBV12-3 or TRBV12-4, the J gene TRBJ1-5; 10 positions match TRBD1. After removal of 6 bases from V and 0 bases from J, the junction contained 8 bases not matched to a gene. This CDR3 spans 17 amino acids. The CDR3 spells CASRGTGDRYSNQPQHF. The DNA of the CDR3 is TGTGCCAGCAGGGGGACAGGGGATCGCTATAGCAATCAGCCCCAGCATTTT.

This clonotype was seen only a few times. CDR3 sequence reads: CASSLTSTRETQYF. The CDR3 DNA sequence: TGCGCCAGCAGCTTGACTTCAACGAGGGAGACCCAGTACTTC. This chain joins TRBV5-1 and TRBJ2-5; D unresolved. This CDR3 comprises 14 residues. In germline, CDR1 is SGHRS, CDR2 YFSETQ. Trimming removed 1 base at V and 5 bases at J, with 12 bases between.